Listed below are T cell receptor beta chains from one sample, sequenced in a study of T-cell reconstitution after alpha-beta-depleted transplantation in children. Using its own MiXCR run on the PCR reads, TCRdb lists one record per CDR3 protein. Altogether around 600,000 distinct CDR3 sequences are present, about 11% being singletons, with the ten largest covering 3.5% to 5%. The specimen was PBMCs from the stem cell graft donor, collected from the stem cell graft. The receptors shown here come from a human donor who donated a stem cell graft to a child with acute myeloid leukemia. Both conserved end residues are part of each CDR3. The D gene is left open where the match is weak. The listing skips clone size in some rows; elsewhere it reads once, few, many or a size class.

v_call	clone_size	cdr3_length	d_call	j_call	cdr3_nt	cdr3_aa
TRBV4-3	NA	15	TRBD1	TRBJ2-4	TGCGCCAGCAGCCCATCCGGGACAGGGCTAAACATTCAGTACTTC	CASSPSGTGLNIQYF
TRBV20-1	NA	15	TRBD2	TRBJ2-3	TGCAGTGCTAGAGGGAGGGGACTAGCGGGAGCTACGCAGTATTTT	CSARGRGLAGATQYF
TRBV7-9	NA	14	NA	TRBJ2-5	TGTGCCAGCAGCCCCGAGGCCCTGCAAGAGACCCAGTACTTC	CASSPEALQETQYF
TRBV25-1	few	18	NA	TRBJ2-5	TGTGCCAGCAGTGAATCCGGGGGACAGAGCCGTCCGGGGGAGACCCAGTACTTC	CASSESGGQSRPGETQYF
TRBV5-1	NA	15	TRBD1	TRBJ1-2	TGCGCCAGCACCGAGACAGGGGCTACTAACTATGGCTACACCTTC	CASTETGATNYGYTF
TRBV7-7	NA	14	TRBD2	TRBJ2-1	TGTGCTAGCAGCGTAGCGGGATATGGGAATGAGCAGTTCTTC	CASSVAGYGNEQFF
TRBV29-1	NA	13	TRBD2	TRBJ2-7	TGCAGCGTTAAGAAGCGGGAGTTCTACGAGCAGTACTTC	CSVKKREFYEQYF
TRBV12-3/TRBV12-4	NA	15	TRBD2	TRBJ2-1	TGTGCCAGCAGAATGGGACTAGCGGACAACAATGAGCAGTTCTTC	CASRMGLADNNEQFF
TRBV12-3/TRBV12-4	few	21	TRBD1	TRBJ2-6	TGTGCCAGCAGTTTAGGTTCGCTCCGACAGGGCCCTAGCTCTGGGGCCAACGTCCTGACTTTC	CASSLGSLRQGPSSGANVLTF
TRBV25-1	NA	14	NA	TRBJ2-2	TGTGCCAGCCGGGGACTCCTGAACACCGGGGAGCTGTTTTTT	CASRGLLNTGELFF
TRBV20-1	few	14	NA	TRBJ2-1	TGCAGTGCTAGTGGGAAGACGACCTACAATGAGCAGTTCTTC	CSASGKTTYNEQFF
TRBV28	NA	16	TRBD1	TRBJ1-5	TGTGCCAGCAGTTCTAGAAGGACAGGGGATAGTCAGCCCCAGCATTTT	CASSSRRTGDSQPQHF
TRBV18	NA	15	NA	TRBJ2-3	TGTGCCAGCTCACCACCAGGGCAGAGCACAGATACGCAGTATTTT	CASSPPGQSTDTQYF
TRBV9	many	14	NA	TRBJ2-7	TGTGCCAGCAGCGTTTCTAGCGCCGTGGAGGAGCAGTACTTC	CASSVSSAVEEQYF
TRBV7-2	many	13	NA	TRBJ2-7	TGTGCCAGCAGCTCGCAGCGGTCCTACGAGCAGTACTTC	CASSSQRSYEQYF
TRBV3-1	NA	15	NA	TRBJ2-1	TGTGCCAGCAGCCATCGGGTAGGGGGGTACAATGAGCAGTTCTTC	CASSHRVGGYNEQFF
TRBV4-2	NA	14	NA	TRBJ2-1	TGTGCCAGCAGCCAAGGGGCCGGGGGAGGTGAGCAGTTCTTC	CASSQGAGGGEQFF
TRBV2	few	14	NA	TRBJ1-2	TGTGCCAGCAGTGAAGTCCGGCAGGATTATGGCTACACCTTC	CASSEVRQDYGYTF
TRBV5-1	NA	15	NA	TRBJ1-2	TGCGCCAGCAGCTTGGGGGGGGGCTCGGCCTATGGCTACACCTTC	CASSLGGGSAYGYTF
TRBV7-3	few	13	TRBD1	TRBJ2-7	TGTGCCAGCAGCTCCGGGACAGGGGGCGAGCAGTACTTC	CASSSGTGGEQYF
TRBV7-2	few	15	NA	TRBJ2-1	TGTGCCAGCAGCTTAGAATGGACAGCCTACAATGAGCAGTTCTTC	CASSLEWTAYNEQFF
TRBV30	few	17	TRBD2	TRBJ2-5	TGTGCCTGGACCAAAGGGGTTGCGGGGGGTGGACAAGAGACCCAGTACTTC	CAWTKGVAGGGQETQYF
TRBV20-1	NA	13	TRBD2	TRBJ2-7	TGCAGTCTGACTAGCGGGAGTACCTACGAGCAGTACTTC	CSLTSGSTYEQYF
TRBV12-3/TRBV12-4	many	15	NA	TRBJ2-7	TGTGCCAGCAGTTTGGTGGCCCTAGGGTCCTACGAGCAGTACTTC	CASSLVALGSYEQYF
TRBV12-3/TRBV12-4	many	15	TRBD2	TRBJ2-1	TGTGCCAGCAGCCGACCGGCGGGAGTTGTGGATGAGCAGTTCTTC	CASSRPAGVVDEQFF
TRBV20-1	few	15	NA	TRBJ1-1	TGCAGTGCTAGAGCGCCAGGGGTTTTGAACACTGAAGCTTTCTTT	CSARAPGVLNTEAFF
TRBV30	few	16	NA	TRBJ2-5	TGTGCCTGGAGCTCCTCGGTGGTCGCTTACCAAGAGACCCAGTACTTC	CAWSSSVVAYQETQYF
TRBV11-2	few	20	TRBD2	TRBJ2-7	TGTGCCAGCAGCTTAGGGGAGGAGTTGGGACTAGCGGTCCCCTCCTACGAGCAGTACTTC	CASSLGEELGLAVPSYEQYF